This T cell receptor (beta chain) was found in a study of blood T cell repertoires in COVID-19. Turning to the study itself: T cells, B-cell-depleted T cells, or PBMCs provided the cDNA or gDNA that served as material.

V was clipped by 11 bases and J by 6 bases, with 16 bases between them. Germline V gene lookup returns CDR1 LNHDA and CDR2 SQIVND (reference sequence). There are 12 residues in the CDR3. In the source study's methods: Reference gene primer amplification in the assay estimated nucleated cell counts. The method was immunoSEQ multiplex PCR; TCRdb's version includes in-frame clones alone and lacks a portion of them. The V and J calls and the clone size are those of that table, but D and trimming were determined from the DNA. The data hold roughly 180,000 clones, with about 85% observed a single time. Recruitment covered about 26 US areas and drew participants whose ages spanned roughly 18 to 100 years. Before being deemed recovered, Cohort 3 donors had two negative PCRs, clearance, or symptom resolution.

V gene TRBV19 combines with J gene TRBJ1-1; maybe TRBD1 (6 bases). Sequenced material: PBMCs or T cells enriched from blood (not recorded which). The receptor was derived from a man between 40 and 49 years old who had recovered from COVID-19. CDR3 sequence reads: CASSAGVPEAFF. The CDR3 region has the DNA TGTGCCTCTAGTGCAGGGGTGCCTGAAGCTTTCTTT.